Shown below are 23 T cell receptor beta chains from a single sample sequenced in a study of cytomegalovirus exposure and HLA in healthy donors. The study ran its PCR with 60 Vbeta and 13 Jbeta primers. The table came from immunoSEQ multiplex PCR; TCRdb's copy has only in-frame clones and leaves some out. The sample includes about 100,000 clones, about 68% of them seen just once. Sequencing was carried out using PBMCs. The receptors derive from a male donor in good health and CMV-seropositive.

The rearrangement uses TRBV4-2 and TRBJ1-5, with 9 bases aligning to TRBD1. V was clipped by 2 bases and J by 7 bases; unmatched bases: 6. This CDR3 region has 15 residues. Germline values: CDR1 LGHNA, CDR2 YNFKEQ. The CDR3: CASSQSRTGDQPQHF. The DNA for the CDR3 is TGTGCCAGCAGCCAATCCCGGACAGGGGACCAGCCCCAGCATTTT.

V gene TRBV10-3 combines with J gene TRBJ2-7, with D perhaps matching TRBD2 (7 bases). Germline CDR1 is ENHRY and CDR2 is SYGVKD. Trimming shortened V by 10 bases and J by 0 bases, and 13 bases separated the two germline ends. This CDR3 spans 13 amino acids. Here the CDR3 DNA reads TGTGCCACGCACGGGGGGCGCTCCTACGAGCAGTACTTC. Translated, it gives CATHGGRSYEQYF.

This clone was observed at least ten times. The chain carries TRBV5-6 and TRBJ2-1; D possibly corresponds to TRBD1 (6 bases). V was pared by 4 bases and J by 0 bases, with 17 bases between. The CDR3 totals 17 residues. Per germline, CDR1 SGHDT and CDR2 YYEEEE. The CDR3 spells CASSTDSEGTSYNEQFF. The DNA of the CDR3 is TGTGCCAGCAGCACGGACAGCGAGGGAACCTCCTACAATGAGCAGTTCTTC.

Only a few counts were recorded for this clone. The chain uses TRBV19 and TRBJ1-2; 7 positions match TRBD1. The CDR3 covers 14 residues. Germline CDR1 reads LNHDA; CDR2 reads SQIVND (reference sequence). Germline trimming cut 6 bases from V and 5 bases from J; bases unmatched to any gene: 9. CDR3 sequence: CASRPGGLLYGYTF. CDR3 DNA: TGTGCCAGTAGACCAGGGGGGTTATTATATGGCTACACCTTC.

The DNA for the CDR3 is TGTGCCAGCAGTCACAGACTAGCGGGGGACAATGAGCAGTTCTTC. It specifies CASSHRLAGDNEQFF. This chain joins TRBV6-6 and TRBJ2-1; 12 bases line up with TRBD2. The CDR3 consists of 15 residues. Trimming at V came to 5 bases and at J to 5 bases, leaving 4 bases not matched to a gene. CDR1 is MNHNY and CDR2 is SVGAGI in the germline V gene (reference sequence).

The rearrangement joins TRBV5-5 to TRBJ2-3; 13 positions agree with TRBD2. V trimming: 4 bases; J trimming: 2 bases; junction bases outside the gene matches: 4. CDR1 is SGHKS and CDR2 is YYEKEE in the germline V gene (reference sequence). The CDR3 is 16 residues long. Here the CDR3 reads CASSRTSGGNTDTQYF. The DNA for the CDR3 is TGTGCCAGCAGCCGGACTAGCGGGGGCAACACAGATACGCAGTATTTT.

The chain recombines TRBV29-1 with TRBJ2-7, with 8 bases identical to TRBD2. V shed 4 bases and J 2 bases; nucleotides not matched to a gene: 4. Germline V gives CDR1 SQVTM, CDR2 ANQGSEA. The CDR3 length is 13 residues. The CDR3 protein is CSVGSGGPYEQYF. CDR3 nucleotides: TGCAGCGTTGGCAGCGGGGGCCCCTACGAGCAGTACTTC.

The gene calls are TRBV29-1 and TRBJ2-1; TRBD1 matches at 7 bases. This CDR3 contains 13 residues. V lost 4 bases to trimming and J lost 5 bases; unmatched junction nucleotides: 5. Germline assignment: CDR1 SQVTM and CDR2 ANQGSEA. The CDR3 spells CSVGWTGNNEQFF. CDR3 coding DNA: TGCAGCGTTGGCTGGACAGGCAACAATGAGCAGTTCTTC.

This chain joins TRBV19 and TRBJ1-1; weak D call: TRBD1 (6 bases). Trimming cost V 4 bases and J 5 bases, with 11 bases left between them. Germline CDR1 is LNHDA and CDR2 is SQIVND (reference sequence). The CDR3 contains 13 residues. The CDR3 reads CASSTNRETEAFF. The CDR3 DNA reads TGTGCCAGTAGTACCAACAGGGAGACTGAAGCTTTCTTT.

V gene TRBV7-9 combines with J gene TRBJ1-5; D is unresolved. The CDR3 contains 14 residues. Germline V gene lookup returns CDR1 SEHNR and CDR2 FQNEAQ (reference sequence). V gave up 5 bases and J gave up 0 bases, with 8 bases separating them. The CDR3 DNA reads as TGTGCCAGCAGCCCCGAGGGTAGCAATCAGCCCCAGCATTTT. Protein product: CASSPEGSNQPQHF.

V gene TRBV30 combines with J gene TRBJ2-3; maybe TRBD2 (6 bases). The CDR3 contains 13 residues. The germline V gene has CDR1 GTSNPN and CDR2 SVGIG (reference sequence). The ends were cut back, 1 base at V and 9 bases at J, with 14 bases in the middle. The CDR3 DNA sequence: TGTGCCTGGAGTGCAACCGGGAGCGGAACGCAGTATTTT. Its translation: CAWSATGSGTQYF.

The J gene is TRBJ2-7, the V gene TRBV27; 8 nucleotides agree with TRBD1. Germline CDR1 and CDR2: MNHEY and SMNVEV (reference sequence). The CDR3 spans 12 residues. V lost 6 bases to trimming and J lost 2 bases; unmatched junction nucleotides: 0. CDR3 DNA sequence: TGTGCCAGCAGGGGACAGGCCTACGAGCAGTACTTC. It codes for CASRGQAYEQYF.

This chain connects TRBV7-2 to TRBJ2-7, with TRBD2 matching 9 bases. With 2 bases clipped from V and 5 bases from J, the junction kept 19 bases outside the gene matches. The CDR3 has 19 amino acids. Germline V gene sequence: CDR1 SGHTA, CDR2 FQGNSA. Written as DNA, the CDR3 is TGTGCCAGCAGCTTATTTCAGGAGTACTCCCAGCGGGGGGTACACGAGCAGTACTTC. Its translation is CASSLFQEYSQRGVHEQYF.

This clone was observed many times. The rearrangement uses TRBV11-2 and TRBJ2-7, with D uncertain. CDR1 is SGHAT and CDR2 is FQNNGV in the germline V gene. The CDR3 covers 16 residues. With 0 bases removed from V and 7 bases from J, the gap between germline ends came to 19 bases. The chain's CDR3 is CASSLDAAAFPLEQYF. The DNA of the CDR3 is TGTGCCAGCAGCTTAGACGCGGCGGCATTTCCGCTGGAGCAGTACTTC.

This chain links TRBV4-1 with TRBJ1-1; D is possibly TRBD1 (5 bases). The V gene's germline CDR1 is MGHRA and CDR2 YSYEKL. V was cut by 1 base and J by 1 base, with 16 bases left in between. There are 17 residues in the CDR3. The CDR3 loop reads CASSQGGVGRSNTEAFF. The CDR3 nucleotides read TGCGCCAGCAGCCAAGGGGGCGTGGGGAGGTCGAACACTGAAGCTTTCTTT.

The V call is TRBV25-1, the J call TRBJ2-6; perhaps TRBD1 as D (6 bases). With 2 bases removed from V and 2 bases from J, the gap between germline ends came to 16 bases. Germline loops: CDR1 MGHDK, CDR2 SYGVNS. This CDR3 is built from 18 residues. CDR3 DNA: TGTGCCAGCAGTGAAAGGCGGGCAGGGGAAGCTGGGGCCAACGTCCTGACTTTC. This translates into CASSERRAGEAGANVLTF.

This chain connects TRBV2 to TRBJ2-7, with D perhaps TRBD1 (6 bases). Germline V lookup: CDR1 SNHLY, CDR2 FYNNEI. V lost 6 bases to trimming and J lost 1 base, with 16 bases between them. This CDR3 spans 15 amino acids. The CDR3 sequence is CASRAIRTASYEQYF. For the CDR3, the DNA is TGTGCCAGCAGAGCAATTAGGACAGCATCCTACGAGCAGTACTTC.

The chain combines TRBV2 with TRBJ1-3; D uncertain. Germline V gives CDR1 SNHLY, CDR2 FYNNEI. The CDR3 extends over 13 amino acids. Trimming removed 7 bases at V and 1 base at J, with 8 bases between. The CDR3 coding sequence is TGTGCCAGCAATCGGGTTTCTGGAAACACCATATATTTT. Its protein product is CASNRVSGNTIYF. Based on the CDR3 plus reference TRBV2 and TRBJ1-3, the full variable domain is EPEVTQTPSHQVTQMGQEVILRCVPISNHLYFYWYRQILGQKVEFLVSFYNNEISEKSEIFDDQFSVERPDGSNFTLKIRSTKLEDSAMYFCASNRVSGNTIYFGEGSWLTVV.

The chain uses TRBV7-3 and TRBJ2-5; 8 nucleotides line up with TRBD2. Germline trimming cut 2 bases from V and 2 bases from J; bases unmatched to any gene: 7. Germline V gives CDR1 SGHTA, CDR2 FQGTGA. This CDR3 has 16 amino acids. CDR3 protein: CASSLSGGRGQETQYF. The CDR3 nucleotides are TGTGCCAGCAGCTTATCGGGGGGGCGAGGGCAAGAGACCCAGTACTTC. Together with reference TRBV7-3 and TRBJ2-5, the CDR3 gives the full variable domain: GAGVSQTPSNKVTEKGKYVELRCDPISGHTALYWYRQSLGQGPEFLIYFQGTGAADDSGLPNDRFFAVRPEGSVSTLKIQRTERGDSAVYLCASSLSGGRGQETQYFGPGTRLLVL.

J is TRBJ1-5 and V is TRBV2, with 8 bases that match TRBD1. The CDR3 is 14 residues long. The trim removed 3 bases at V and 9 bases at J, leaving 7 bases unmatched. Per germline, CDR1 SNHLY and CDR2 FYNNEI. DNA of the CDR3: TGTGCCAGCAGTGAGTTGCAGGGGGCCTGGCCCCAGCATTTT. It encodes CASSELQGAWPQHF.

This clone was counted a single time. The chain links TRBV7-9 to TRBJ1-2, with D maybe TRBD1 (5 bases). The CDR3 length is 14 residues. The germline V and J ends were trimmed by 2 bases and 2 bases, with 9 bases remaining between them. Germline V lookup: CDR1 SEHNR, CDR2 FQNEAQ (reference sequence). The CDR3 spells CASSLRGENYGYTF. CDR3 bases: TGTGCCAGCAGCTTACGGGGGGAGAACTATGGCTACACCTTC.

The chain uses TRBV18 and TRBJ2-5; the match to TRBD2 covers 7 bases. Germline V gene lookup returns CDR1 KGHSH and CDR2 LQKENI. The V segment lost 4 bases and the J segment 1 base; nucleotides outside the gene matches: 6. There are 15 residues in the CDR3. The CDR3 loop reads CASSLLGGFQETQYF. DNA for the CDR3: TGTGCCAGCTCACTACTCGGGGGGTTCCAAGAGACCCAGTACTTC.

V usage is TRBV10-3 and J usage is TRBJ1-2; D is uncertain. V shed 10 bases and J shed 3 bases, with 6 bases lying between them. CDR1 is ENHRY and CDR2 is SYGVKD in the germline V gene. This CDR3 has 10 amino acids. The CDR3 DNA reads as TGTGCCACCCGAGACTATGGCTACACCTTC. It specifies CATRDYGYTF.